The entry below describes one T cell receptor beta chain. The antigen remains unidentified. This entry is derived from a study of T cell responses to AZD1222 COVID-19 vaccine. Notes on the study in general: Reportedly, nearly half the spike-specific TCRs target unmutated variant regions. Donor demographics were predominantly white British with a female majority; clonal diversity may be underestimated. Breadth and depth of Spike-specific TCRs rose after two AZD1222 doses. Researchers report vaccine-associated CD4 TCRs spanning spike, with dominance at 160-218 and 743-854.

V was clipped by 6 bases and J by 7 bases; unmatched bases: 14. Germline V gives CDR1 SQVTM, CDR2 ANQGSEA. This CDR3 region has 14 residues. The data were produced by immunoSEQ multiplex PCR, yet TCRdb's version contains in-frame clones alone and is incomplete. The repertoire holds tens of thousands of clones, with approximately 86% as singletons. This receptor was identified in an adult in good health. The sequencing used peripheral blood, collected on day 0 of AZD1222 vaccination. The chain is built from TRBV29-1 and TRBJ1-2, with 7 bases fitting TRBD1. CDR3 amino acids: CSVDNTGVSSGYTF. The CDR3 DNA reads TGCAGCGTCGATAATACAGGGGTCTCTTCTGGCTACACCTTC.